This TCR beta chain was sequenced for a study of T cell responses to AZD1222 COVID-19 vaccine. About the study: Samples with a second dose at about 4 or about 12 weeks were pooled together.

Clones were sequenced by immunoSEQ multiplex PCR, and TCRdb holds only the in-frame ones, with some missing. The sample has approximately 82,000 clones, roughly 90% seen once. V was clipped by 7 bases and J by 5 bases; unmatched bases: 5. CDR1 and CDR2 (germline): PRHDT, FYEKMQ (reference sequence). This CDR3 contains 14 residues. The chain combines TRBV13 with TRBJ2-1; 10 nucleotides line up with TRBD2. The source is an adult in good health. Material: peripheral blood, obtained on day 0 of AZD1222 vaccination. CDR3 sequence: CASNLAGVNNEQFF. CDR3 nucleotide sequence: TGTGCCAGCAACCTAGCGGGGGTTAACAATGAGCAGTTCTTC.